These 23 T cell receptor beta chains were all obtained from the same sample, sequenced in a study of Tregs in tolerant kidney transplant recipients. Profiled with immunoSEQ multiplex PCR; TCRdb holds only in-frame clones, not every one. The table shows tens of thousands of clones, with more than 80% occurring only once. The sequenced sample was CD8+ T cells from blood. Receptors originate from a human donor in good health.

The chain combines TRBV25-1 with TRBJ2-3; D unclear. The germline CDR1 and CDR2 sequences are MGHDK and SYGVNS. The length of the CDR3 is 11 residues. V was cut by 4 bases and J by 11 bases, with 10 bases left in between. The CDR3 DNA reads TGTGCCAGCAGTGTTTACTGGGGGCAGTATTTT. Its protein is CASSVYWGQYF. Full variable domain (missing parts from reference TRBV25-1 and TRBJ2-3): EADIYQTPRYLVIGTGKKITLECSQTMGHDKMYWYQQDPGMELHLIHYSYGVNSTEKGDLSSESTVSRIRTEHFPLTLESARPSHTSQYLCASSVYWGQYFGPGTRLTVL.

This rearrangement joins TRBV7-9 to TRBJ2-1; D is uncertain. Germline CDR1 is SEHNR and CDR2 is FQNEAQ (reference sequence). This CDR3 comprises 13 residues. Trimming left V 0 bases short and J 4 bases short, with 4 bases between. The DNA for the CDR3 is TGTGCCAGCAGCTTAGCGTTTTACAATGAGCAGTTCTTC. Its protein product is CASSLAFYNEQFF. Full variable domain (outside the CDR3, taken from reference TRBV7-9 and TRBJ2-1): DTGVSQNPRHKITKRGQNVTFRCDPISEHNRLYWYRQTLGQGPEFLTYFQNEAQLEKSRLLSDRFSAERPKGSFSTLEIQRTEQGDSAMYLCASSLAFYNEQFFGPGTRLTVL.

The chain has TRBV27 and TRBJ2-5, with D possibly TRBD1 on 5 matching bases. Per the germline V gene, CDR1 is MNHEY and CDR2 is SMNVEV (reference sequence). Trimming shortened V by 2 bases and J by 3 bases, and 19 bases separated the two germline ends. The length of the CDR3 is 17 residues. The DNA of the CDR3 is TGTGCCAGCAGTTTACGTGCGACCCATGGGGCCGAAGAGACCCAGTACTTC. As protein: CASSLRATHGAEETQYF.

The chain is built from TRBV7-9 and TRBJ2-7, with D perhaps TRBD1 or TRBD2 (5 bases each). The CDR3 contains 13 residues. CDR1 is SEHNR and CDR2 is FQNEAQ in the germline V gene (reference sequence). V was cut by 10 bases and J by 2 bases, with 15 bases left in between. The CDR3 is CANRILGPYEQYF. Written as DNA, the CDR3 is TGTGCCAACCGGATCCTGGGACCCTACGAGCAGTACTTC.

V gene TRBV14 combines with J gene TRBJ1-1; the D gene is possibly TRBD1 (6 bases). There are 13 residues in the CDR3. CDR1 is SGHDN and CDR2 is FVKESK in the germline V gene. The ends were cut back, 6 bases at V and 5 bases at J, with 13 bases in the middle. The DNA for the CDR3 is TGTGCCAGCAGGCCTAGGGGGGGGACTGAAGCTTTCTTT. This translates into CASRPRGGTEAFF. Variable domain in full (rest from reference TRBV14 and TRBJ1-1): EAGVTQFPSHSVIEKGQTVTLRCDPISGHDNLYWYRRVMGKEIKFLLHFVKESKQDESGMPNNRFLAERTGGTYSTLKVQPAELEDSGVYFCASRPRGGTEAFFGQGTRLTVV.

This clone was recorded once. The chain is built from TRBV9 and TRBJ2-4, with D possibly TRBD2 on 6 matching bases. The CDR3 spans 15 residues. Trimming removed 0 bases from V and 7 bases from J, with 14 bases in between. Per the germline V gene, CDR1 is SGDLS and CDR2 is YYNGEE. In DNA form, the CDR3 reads TGTGCCAGCAGCGTAGCTAGGAGGGAGTCGAACATTCAGTACTTC. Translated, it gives CASSVARRESNIQYF.

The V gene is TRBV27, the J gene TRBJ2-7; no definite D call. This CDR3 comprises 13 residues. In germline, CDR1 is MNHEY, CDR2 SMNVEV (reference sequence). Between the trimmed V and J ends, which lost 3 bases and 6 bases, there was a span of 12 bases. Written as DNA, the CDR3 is TGTGCCAGCAGTTTTATAGGGAAGGGCGAGCAGTACTTC. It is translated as CASSFIGKGEQYF.

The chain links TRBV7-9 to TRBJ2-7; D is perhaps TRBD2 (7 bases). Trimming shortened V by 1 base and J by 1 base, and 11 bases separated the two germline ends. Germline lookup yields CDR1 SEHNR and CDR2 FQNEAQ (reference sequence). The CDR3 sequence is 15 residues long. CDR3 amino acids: CASSLGEGESYEQYF. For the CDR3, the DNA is TGTGCCAGCAGCTTAGGGGAGGGGGAGTCCTACGAGCAGTACTTC.

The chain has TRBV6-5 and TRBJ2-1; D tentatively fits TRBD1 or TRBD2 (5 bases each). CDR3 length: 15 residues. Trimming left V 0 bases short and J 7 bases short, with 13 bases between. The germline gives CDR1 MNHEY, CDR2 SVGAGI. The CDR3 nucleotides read TGTGCCAGCAGTTACTCGGTTGGGACCCCTAATGAGCAGTTCTTC. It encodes CASSYSVGTPNEQFF.

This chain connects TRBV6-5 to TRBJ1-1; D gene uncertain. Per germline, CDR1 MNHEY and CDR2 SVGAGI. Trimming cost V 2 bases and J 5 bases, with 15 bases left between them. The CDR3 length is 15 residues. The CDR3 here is CASSYTASEGTEAFF. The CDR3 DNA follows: TGTGCCAGCAGTTACACGGCCTCCGAAGGGACTGAAGCTTTCTTT.

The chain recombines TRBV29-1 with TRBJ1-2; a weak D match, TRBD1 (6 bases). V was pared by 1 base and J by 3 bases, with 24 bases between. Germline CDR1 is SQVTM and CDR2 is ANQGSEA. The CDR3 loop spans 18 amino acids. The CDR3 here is CSVEALNPPKDSHYGYTF. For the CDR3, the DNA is TGCAGCGTTGAAGCGCTCAACCCCCCGAAGGACAGCCACTATGGCTACACCTTC. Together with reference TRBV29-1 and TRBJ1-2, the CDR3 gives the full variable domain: SAVISQKPSRDICQRGTSLTIQCQVDSQVTMMFWYRQQPGQSLTLIATANQGSEATYESGFVIDKFPISRPNLTFSTLTVSNMSPEDSSIYLCSVEALNPPKDSHYGYTFGSGTRLTVV.

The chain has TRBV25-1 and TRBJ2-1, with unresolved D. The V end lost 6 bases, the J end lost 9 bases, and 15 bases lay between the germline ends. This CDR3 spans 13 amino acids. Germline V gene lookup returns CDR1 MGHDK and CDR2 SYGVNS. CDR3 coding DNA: TGTGCCAGCAGCCCTCCTATAGAGGCTGAGCAGTTCTTC. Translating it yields CASSPPIEAEQFF. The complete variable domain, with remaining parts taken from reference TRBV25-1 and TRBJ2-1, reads EADIYQTPRYLVIGTGKKITLECSQTMGHDKMYWYQQDPGMELHLIHYSYGVNSTEKGDLSSESTVSRIRTEHFPLTLESARPSHTSQYLCASSPPIEAEQFFGPGTRLTVL.

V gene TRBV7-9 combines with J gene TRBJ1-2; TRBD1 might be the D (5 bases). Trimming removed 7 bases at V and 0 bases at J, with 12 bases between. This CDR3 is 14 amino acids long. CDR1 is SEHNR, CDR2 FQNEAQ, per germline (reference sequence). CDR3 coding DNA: TGTGCCAGCACGGGGCCCTTAGCTAACTATGGCTACACCTTC. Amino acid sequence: CASTGPLANYGYTF.

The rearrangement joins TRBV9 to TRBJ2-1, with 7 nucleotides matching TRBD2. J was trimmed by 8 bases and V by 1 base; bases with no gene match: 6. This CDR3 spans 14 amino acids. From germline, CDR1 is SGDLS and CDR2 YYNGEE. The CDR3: CASSVLSAGDEQFF. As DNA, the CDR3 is TGTGCCAGCAGCGTACTTTCTGCGGGGGATGAGCAGTTCTTC.

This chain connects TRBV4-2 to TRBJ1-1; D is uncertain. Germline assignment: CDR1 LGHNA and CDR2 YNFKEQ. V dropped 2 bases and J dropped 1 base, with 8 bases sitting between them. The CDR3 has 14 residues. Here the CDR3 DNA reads TGTGCCAGCAGCCAATTCACAGAGAACACTGAAGCTTTCTTT. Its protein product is CASSQFTENTEAFF.

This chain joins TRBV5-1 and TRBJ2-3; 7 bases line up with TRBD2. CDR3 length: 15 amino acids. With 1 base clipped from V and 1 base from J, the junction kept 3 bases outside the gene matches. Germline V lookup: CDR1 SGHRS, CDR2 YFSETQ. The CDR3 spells CASSLFAGGTDTQYF. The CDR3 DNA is TGCGCCAGCAGCTTGTTCGCGGGAGGCACAGATACGCAGTATTTT.

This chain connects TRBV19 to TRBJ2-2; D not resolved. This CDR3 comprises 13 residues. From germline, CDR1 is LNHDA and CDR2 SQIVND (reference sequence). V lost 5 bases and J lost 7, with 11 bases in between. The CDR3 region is CASSRQPGGELFF. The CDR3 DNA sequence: TGTGCCAGTAGTCGCCAGCCCGGCGGGGAGCTGTTTTTT.

As DNA, the CDR3 is TGTGCCACCAGCAGAGAAGACAGCCAAGAGACCCAGTACTTC. Translated, it gives CATSREDSQETQYF. The chain combines TRBV15 with TRBJ2-5, with a possible D match to TRBD1 (5 bases). This CDR3 is 14 amino acids long. Germline V gives CDR1 LNHNV, CDR2 YYDKDF (reference sequence). Trimming removed 0 bases at V and 1 base at J, with 6 bases between.

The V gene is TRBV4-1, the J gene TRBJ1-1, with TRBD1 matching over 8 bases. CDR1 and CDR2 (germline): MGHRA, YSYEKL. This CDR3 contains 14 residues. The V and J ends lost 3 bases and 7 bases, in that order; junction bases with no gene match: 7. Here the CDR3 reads CASSQGLGQDEAFF. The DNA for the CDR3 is TGCGCCAGCAGCCAGGGACTGGGACAGGATGAAGCTTTCTTT.

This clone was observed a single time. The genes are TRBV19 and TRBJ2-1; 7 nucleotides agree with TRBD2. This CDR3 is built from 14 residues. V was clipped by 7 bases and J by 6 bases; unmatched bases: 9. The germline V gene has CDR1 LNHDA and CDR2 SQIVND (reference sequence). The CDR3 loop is CASTFGEGLNEQFF. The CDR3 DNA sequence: TGTGCCAGTACCTTTGGGGAGGGCCTCAATGAGCAGTTCTTC. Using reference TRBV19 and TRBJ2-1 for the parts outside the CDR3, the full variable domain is DGGITQSPKYLFRKEGQNVTLSCEQNLNHDAMYWYRQDPGQGLRLIYYSQIVNDFQKGDIAEGYSVSREKKESFPLTVTSAQKNPTAFYLCASTFGEGLNEQFFGPGTRLTVL.

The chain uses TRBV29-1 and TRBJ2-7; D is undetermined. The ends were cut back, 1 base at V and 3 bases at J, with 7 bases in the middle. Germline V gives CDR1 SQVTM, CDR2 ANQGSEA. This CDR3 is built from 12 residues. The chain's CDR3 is CSVEVTGYEQYF. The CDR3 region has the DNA TGCAGCGTTGAAGTCACGGGCTACGAGCAGTACTTC.

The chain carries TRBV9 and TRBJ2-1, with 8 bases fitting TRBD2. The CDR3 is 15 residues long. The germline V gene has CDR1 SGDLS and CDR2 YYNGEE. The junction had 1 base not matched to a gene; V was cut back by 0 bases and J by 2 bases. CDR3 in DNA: TGTGCCAGCAGCGTAGGACTAGCGACCTACAATGAGCAGTTCTTC. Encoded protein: CASSVGLATYNEQFF. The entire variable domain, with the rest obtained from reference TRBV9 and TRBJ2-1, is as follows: DSGVTQTPKHLITATGQRVTLRCSPRSGDLSVYWYQQSLDQGLQFLIQYYNGEERAKGNILERFSAQQFPDLHSELNLSSLELGDSALYFCASSVGLATYNEQFFGPGTRLTVL.

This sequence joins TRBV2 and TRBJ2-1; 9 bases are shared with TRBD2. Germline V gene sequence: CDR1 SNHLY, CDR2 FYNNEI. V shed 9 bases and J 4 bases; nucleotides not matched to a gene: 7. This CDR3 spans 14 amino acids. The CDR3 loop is CARTSGEHYNEQFF. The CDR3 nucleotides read TGTGCCAGGACTAGCGGAGAGCATTACAATGAGCAGTTCTTC. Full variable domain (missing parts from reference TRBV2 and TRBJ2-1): EPEVTQTPSHQVTQMGQEVILRCVPISNHLYFYWYRQILGQKVEFLVSFYNNEISEKSEIFDDQFSVERPDGSNFTLKIRSTKLEDSAMYFCARTSGEHYNEQFFGPGTRLTVL.